These T cell receptor beta chains were read from a single sample in a study of CD8 T cells in ankylosing spondylitis. TCRdb ran MiXCR on the 5' RACE reads and lists one entry per CDR3 protein. This sample has roughly 350,000 distinct CDR3 sequences, with roughly 8% found just once. Sequencing used blood, either unsorted or a sorted T cell fraction (not recorded which). The source of these receptors is a male donor with ankylosing spondylitis. CDR3s include the opening cysteine and the closing phenylalanine or tryptophan. D genes are given only for firm matches. Expanded clones are given a class, and other clones once, few, many or no size at all.

v_gene	j_gene	d_gene	abundance	CDR3aa	CDR3nt
TRBV24-1	TRBJ2-1	-	few	CATSVLNNEQFF	TGTGCCACCAGTGTCCTGAACAATGAGCAGTTCTTC
TRBV28	TRBJ2-3	-	few	CASSFWRGPSTDTQYF	-
TRBV12-3/TRBV12-4	TRBJ1-2	-	few	CASSPGTARFDYTF	TGTGCCAGCAGTCCCGGGACCGCAAGGTTTGACTACACCTTC
TRBV7-2	TRBJ2-3	-	-	CASSLHGSSTDTQYF	TGTGCCAGCAGCTTACATGGGTCTAGCACAGATACGCAGTATTTT
TRBV14	TRBJ2-1	-	many	CASSQLVWTLGEQFF	TGTGCCAGCAGCCAACTTGTTTGGACTCTGGGTGAGCAGTTCTTC
TRBV21-1	TRBJ2-7	-	once	CASSKEGEGTPRARWSYEQYF	TGTGCCAGCAGCAAAGAGGGGGAGGGCACCCCCAGAGCGAGGTGGTCCTACGAGCAGTACTTC
TRBV12-3/TRBV12-4	TRBJ2-7	-	-	CASSLGADISYEQYF	TGTGCCAGCAGTTTGGGAGCGGACATCTCCTACGAGCAGTACTTC
TRBV28	TRBJ2-1	-	-	CASSYNKWAEQFF	TGTGCCAGCAGTTATAACAAGTGGGCTGAGCAGTTCTTC
TRBV7-3	TRBJ2-1	-	-	CASSLMGAGFSSYNEQFF	TGTGCCAGCAGCTTAATGGGGGCCGGGTTTAGCTCCTACAATGAGCAGTTCTTC
TRBV3-1	TRBJ1-5	TRBD1	few	CASSQDFVGQGRQPQHF	TGTGCCAGCAGCCAAGATTTTGTTGGACAGGGTCGTCAGCCCCAGCATTTT
TRBV25-1	TRBJ2-7	TRBD2	-	CASSAPGTSGLEQYF	TGTGCCAGCAGTGCCCCCGGGACTAGCGGTCTCGAGCAGTACTTC
TRBV3-1	TRBJ2-7	-	-	CASSHTGYEQYF	TGTGCCAGCAGCCACACAGGATACGAGCAGTACTTC
TRBV25-1	TRBJ2-5	-	-	CASSEGRWGETQYF	TGTGCCAGCAGTGAAGGCAGGTGGGGGGAGACCCAGTACTTC
TRBV12-3/TRBV12-4	TRBJ1-1	-	few	CASTPRGAPMNTEAFF	TGTGCCAGCACCCCGAGGGGGGCTCCCATGAACACTGAAGCTTTCTTT
TRBV19	TRBJ2-3	-	many	CASSIRQITDTQYF	TGTGCCAGTAGTATACGACAGATCACAGATACGCAGTATTTT
TRBV29-1	TRBJ2-5	TRBD1	many	CSGGQGSQETQYF	TGCAGCGGGGGACAGGGTAGTCAAGAGACCCAGTACTTC
TRBV28	TRBJ2-7	-	many	CASSYQTRDFRSYEQYF	TGTGCCAGCAGTTACCAGACTCGGGATTTTCGATCCTACGAGCAGTACTTC
TRBV20-1	TRBJ2-1	-	few	CSARRSRGREQFF	TGCAGTGCTAGACGATCGCGGGGTAGGGAGCAGTTCTTC
TRBV2	TRBJ2-1	TRBD2	-	CASSHGGAVYEQFF	TGTGCCAGCAGTCACGGGGGGGCCGTCTATGAGCAGTTCTTC
TRBV5-6	TRBJ1-1	-	-	CASSLPGRYTEAFF	TGTGCCAGCAGCTTGCCAGGGCGGTACACTGAAGCTTTCTTT
TRBV12-3/TRBV12-4	TRBJ2-3	TRBD2	few	CASSFSTSGRNTQYF	TGTGCCAGCAGTTTTAGTACTAGCGGGAGGAATACGCAGTATTTT
TRBV29-1	TRBJ2-7	-	few	CSVEGAGTQQYF	TGCAGCGTTGAAGGAGCCGGGACCCAGCAGTACTTC
TRBV29-1	TRBJ1-2	-	many	CSVEAGDPYGYTF	TGCAGCGTTGAGGCAGGGGACCCCTATGGCTACACCTTC
TRBV27	TRBJ1-6	-	-	CASGFYDSPLHF	TGTGCCAGCGGTTTCTATGATTCACCCCTCCACTTT
TRBV28	TRBJ2-7	TRBD2	many	CASIPHGTSGVSYEQYF	TGTGCCAGCATACCTCATGGGACTAGCGGAGTCTCCTACGAGCAGTACTTC
TRBV20-1	TRBJ2-3	TRBD2	-	CSARGLLAGGSTDTQYF	TGCAGTGCTAGAGGCTTGCTAGCGGGAGGTTCCACAGATACGCAGTATTTT